The 23 T cell receptor beta chains below all came from one sample that was sequenced in a study of identical twins. MiXCR was run by TCRdb on the 5' RACE reads, yielding one entry per CDR3 protein. In the table there are about 570,000 distinct CDR3 sequences, over 8.5% of which are singletons. In addition, the sample was reused for a study of yellow fever vaccine responses in identical twins.

The sequenced sample consisted of PBMCs. These receptor sequences come from a woman aged 18-29 years in good health.

The rearrangement uses TRBV4-1 and TRBJ2-3, with 15 bases matching TRBD2. The CDR3 spans 17 residues. Germline CDR1 MGHRA, CDR2 YSYEKL. V lost 4 bases to trimming and J lost 4 bases; unmatched junction nucleotides: 6. CDR3 sequence reads: CASSPGTSGGPADTQYF. CDR3 sequence (DNA): TGCGCCAGCAGCCCCGGGACTAGCGGGGGGCCCGCAGATACGCAGTATTTT.

This clonotype was seen only once. The gene calls are TRBV12-3 or TRBV12-4 and TRBJ2-1; the D gene is possibly TRBD2 (6 bases). This CDR3 is built from 16 residues. V was trimmed by 0 bases and J by 4 bases, leaving 13 bases between them. The chain's CDR3 is CASSLAGGPIYNEQFF. The CDR3 DNA is TGTGCCAGCAGTTTAGCGGGAGGCCCTATTTACAATGAGCAGTTCTTC.

This clonotype was seen many times. J is TRBJ2-7 and V is TRBV12-3 or TRBV12-4; 7 bases are shared with TRBD1. The CDR3 is 12 residues long. V was pared by 6 bases and J by 2 bases, with 1 base of the junction left unmatched. CDR3 residues: CASRGTAYEQYF. DNA for the CDR3: TGTGCCAGCAGAGGGACAGCCTACGAGCAGTACTTC.

This clonotype was seen at least ten times. The chain carries TRBV7-2 and TRBJ1-1; no reliable D call. Trimming removed 5 bases from V and 5 bases from J, with 15 bases in between. CDR3 length: 14 amino acids. CDR1 and CDR2 from the germline V gene are SGHTA and FQGNSA. CDR3 amino acids: CASSPPIGGTEAFF. CDR3 bases: TGTGCCAGCAGCCCCCCCATTGGAGGGACTGAAGCTTTCTTT.

This clonotype was picked up many times. The V call is TRBV20-1, the J call TRBJ2-4; D perhaps matches TRBD1 (6 bases). Trimming removed 0 bases at V and 1 base at J, with 19 bases between. This CDR3 spans 18 amino acids. Germline CDR1 is DFQATT and CDR2 is SNEGSKA (reference sequence). CDR3 residues: CSARESPLRGSAKNIQYF. CDR3 sequence (DNA): TGCAGTGCTAGAGAATCCCCCTTGAGGGGGTCGGCCAAAAACATTCAGTACTTC.

This chain links TRBV7-2 with TRBJ2-1; possibly TRBD2 for D (6 bases). V gave up 5 bases and J gave up 6 bases, with 11 bases separating them. This CDR3 is 13 amino acids long. Germline V lookup: CDR1 SGHTA, CDR2 FQGNSA. This CDR3 reads CASSRGFANEQFF. In DNA form, the CDR3 reads TGTGCCAGCAGCCGGGGGTTCGCCAATGAGCAGTTCTTC.

The rearrangement uses TRBV24-1 and TRBJ2-7; 10 positions match TRBD2. The CDR3 runs 15 residues. Germline values: CDR1 KGHDR, CDR2 SFDVKD. The V segment lost 2 bases and the J segment 5 bases; nucleotides outside the gene matches: 5. CDR3 sequence (DNA): TGTGCCACCAGTGATTCTAGCGGGAGTGGAGACGAGCAGTACTTC. Encoded protein: CATSDSSGSGDEQYF.

V usage is TRBV20-1 and J usage is TRBJ2-7; the D is unclear. The germline CDR1 and CDR2 sequences are DFQATT and SNEGSKA (reference sequence). The CDR3 runs 14 residues. Trimming cost V 0 bases and J 0 bases, with 9 bases left between them. Here the CDR3 DNA reads TGCAGTGCTAGAGACGAGACGAGCTCCTACGAGCAGTACTTC. This codes for CSARDETSSYEQYF.

This rearrangement joins TRBV28 to TRBJ2-1; no clear D. V dropped 5 bases and J dropped 4 bases, with 18 bases sitting between them. Germline CDR1 and CDR2: MDHEN and SYDVKM. The CDR3 spans 16 residues. CDR3 residues: CASSLARSRGYNEQFF. For the CDR3, the DNA is TGTGCCAGCAGTCTGGCAAGATCTCGTGGATACAATGAGCAGTTCTTC.

The rearrangement links TRBV6-1 to TRBJ2-2; 12 nucleotides match TRBD2. The CDR3 is made up of 16 amino acids. The trim removed 6 bases at V and 5 bases at J, leaving 7 bases unmatched. Germline CDR1 is MNHNS and CDR2 is SASEGT. The CDR3 region has the DNA TGTGCCAGCAGGGGGACTAGCGGGCGATTAACCGGGGAGCTGTTTTTT. Translated, it gives CASRGTSGRLTGELFF.

The rearrangement uses TRBV10-3 and TRBJ1-3, with D perhaps matching TRBD1 (5 bases). V was cut by 10 bases and J by 1 base, with 14 bases left in between. CDR1 ENHRY and CDR2 SYGVKD come from the germline V gene. The CDR3 is 14 amino acids. The CDR3 region has the DNA TGTGCCACCACTGGGGACGAGTCTGGAAACACCATATATTTT. Its protein is CATTGDESGNTIYF.

This clonotype has ten or more counts. CDR3 loop: CASSDIPPPAANEQFF. DNA of the CDR3: TGTGCCAGCAGTGACATACCACCACCGGCCGCAAATGAGCAGTTCTTC. This chain links TRBV2 with TRBJ2-1; D ambiguous. V was clipped by 3 bases and J by 7 bases, with 19 bases between them. The CDR3 sequence is 16 residues long. In germline, CDR1 is SNHLY, CDR2 FYNNEI.

The sample holds a few counts of this clonotype. The chain is built from TRBV3-1 and TRBJ2-7; TRBD2 aligns across 7 bases. This CDR3 is built from 13 residues. Germline loops: CDR1 LGHDT, CDR2 YNNKEL (reference sequence). V lost 2 bases, J lost 5 bases, and 3 bases stayed unmatched. The CDR3: CASSQLAGDEQYF. The CDR3 nucleotides are TGTGCCAGCAGCCAACTCGCGGGGGACGAGCAGTACTTC.

This clonotype was detected only a few times. The rearrangement joins TRBV5-1 to TRBJ1-1, with a weak D call TRBD1 (6 bases). Germline V gene sequence: CDR1 SGHRS, CDR2 YFSETQ. The length of the CDR3 is 14 residues. Trimming took 2 bases from V and 5 from J, leaving 13 bases between them. CDR3 protein: CASSFTGSWTEAFF. CDR3 coding DNA: TGCGCCAGCAGCTTTACAGGGAGTTGGACTGAAGCTTTCTTT.

This clonotype has more than one count but fewer than ten. The rearrangement joins TRBV9 to TRBJ2-7; D gene unclear. The CDR3 spans 13 residues. From germline, CDR1 is SGDLS and CDR2 YYNGEE. V was pared by 0 bases and J by 2 bases, with 6 bases between. The CDR3 DNA follows: TGTGCCAGCAGCGTAGCAGGAGCCTACGAGCAGTACTTC. It encodes CASSVAGAYEQYF.

At least ten counts were recorded for this clonotype. The V gene is TRBV29-1, the J gene TRBJ2-1; 15 positions match TRBD2. Germline-derived CDR1 and CDR2 are SQVTM and ANQGSEA. The CDR3 consists of 14 residues. Unmatched junction bases numbered 4, after V lost 7 bases and J lost 6 bases. CDR3 in DNA: TGCAGCGGGGGACTAGCGGGAGGTGGCAATGAGCAGTTCTTC. It encodes CSGGLAGGGNEQFF.

This clonotype was seen many times. The chain joins TRBV4-2 to TRBJ2-3, with a tentative D call TRBD2 (5 bases). This CDR3 spans 18 amino acids. Trimming left V 0 bases short and J 1 base short, with 17 bases between. Germline V gives CDR1 LGHNA, CDR2 YNFKEQ. As DNA, the CDR3 is TGTGCCAGCAGCCAAGATGCGGGTCTAGCCGGAGGCACAGATACGCAGTATTTT. Translated, it gives CASSQDAGLAGGTDTQYF.

This clonotype was counted at least ten times. This chain links TRBV20-1 with TRBJ2-1; possible D gene TRBD2, 5 bases. Germline V gives CDR1 DFQATT, CDR2 SNEGSKA (reference sequence). Trimming cost V 3 bases and J 1 base, with 19 bases left between them. The CDR3 length is 17 residues. Written as DNA, the CDR3 is TGCAGTGCTAGCTCGACGAGCGGCATGTTATCCTACAATGAGCAGTTCTTC. Translated, it gives CSASSTSGMLSYNEQFF.

Regarding this clonotype: The junction departs from the called germline gene at one end, perhaps through a read error. The chain joins TRBV10-3 to TRBJ2-7; 9 bases are shared with TRBD1. The length of the CDR3 is 15 residues. CDR1 is ENHRY, CDR2 SYGVKD, per germline. The CDR3 loop reads CAISEPGQGSYKQYF. The CDR3 bases are TGTGCCATCAGTGAACCCGGACAGGGGTCCTACAAGCAGTACTTC.

This clonotype was counted only a few times. The gene calls are TRBV6-1 and TRBJ1-1, with 10 bases lining up with TRBD1. V dropped 6 bases and J dropped 5; count of bases not matched to a gene: 3. The germline V gene has CDR1 MNHNS and CDR2 SASEGT. CDR3 length: 13 amino acids. The CDR3 protein is CASSPGQGTEAFF. CDR3 nucleotides: TGTGCCAGCAGCCCGGGACAGGGGACTGAAGCTTTCTTT.

A few counts support this clonotype. This chain links TRBV14 with TRBJ2-2, with D unresolved. V lost 9 bases and J lost 9, with 23 bases in between. Germline values: CDR1 SGHDN, CDR2 FVKESK. The CDR3 loop spans 15 amino acids. CDR3 loop: CASYGGLRVVRELFF. The CDR3 DNA is TGTGCCAGTTACGGTGGCCTTAGGGTCGTTCGGGAGCTGTTTTTT.

V gene TRBV11-2 combines with J gene TRBJ2-5; 14 bases map to TRBD2. J gave up 4 bases and V 3 bases, and 4 bases lay outside the gene matches. The V gene's germline CDR1 is SGHAT and CDR2 FQNNGV. The CDR3 runs to 16 residues. The CDR3 protein is CASSFGTSGSRETQYF. The CDR3 nucleotides read TGTGCCAGCAGCTTCGGGACTAGCGGGAGTCGAGAGACCCAGTACTTC.

This clonotype was recorded at least ten times. This rearrangement joins TRBV30 to TRBJ2-1; D not resolved. The CDR3 sequence is 11 residues long. Trimming removed 2 bases from V and 7 bases from J, with 6 bases in between. Germline V gene data show CDR1 as GTSNPN and CDR2 as SVGIG (reference sequence). The CDR3 region has the DNA TGTGCCTGGAGTCTAAATAATGAGCAGTTCTTC. Encoded protein: CAWSLNNEQFF.